A single sample gave rise to the 7 T cell receptor beta chains below, sequenced in a study of shared clonotypes between healthy human individuals. Libraries were prepared by immunoSEQ multiplex PCR; TCRdb keeps only in-frame clonotypes and omits some of them. The sample lists some 2,100,000 clones, approximately 94% occurring once. Sequencing was performed on naive CD4+ T cells sorted from blood. Subset of the sample: CD45RA+ positively selected. These receptor sequences come from a man younger than 35 in good health.

The J gene is TRBJ2-3, the V gene TRBV19; TRBD1 is a possible D gene (6 bases). V lost 9 bases and J lost 4, with 14 bases in between. The CDR3 extends over 13 amino acids. From germline, CDR1 is LNHDA and CDR2 SQIVND (reference sequence). The CDR3, as DNA: TGTGCCAGCCGGACAGTTGGGGCAGATACGCAGTATTTT. As protein: CASRTVGADTQYF.

The genes are TRBV18 and TRBJ2-7; no definite D call. The V and J ends lost 3 bases and 5 bases respectively, with 17 bases between them. The CDR3 runs 15 residues. The germline gives CDR1 KGHSH, CDR2 LQKENI. In DNA, the CDR3 is TGTGCCAGCTCACCGCGCCGCCTGGGGTTGGACGAGCAGTACTTC. Translated, it gives CASSPRRLGLDEQYF.

CDR3 amino acids: CASPRGSTGALPPYSNQPQHF. The CDR3 coding sequence is TGTGCCAGCCCACGGGGAAGTACAGGGGCCTTACCCCCTTATAGCAATCAGCCCCAGCATTTT. The chain employs TRBV18 and TRBJ1-5; 7 positions match TRBD1. Losses at the gene ends were 8 bases for V and 0 bases for J; bases not matched to a gene: 25. CDR1 KGHSH and CDR2 LQKENI come from the germline V gene. CDR3 length: 21 amino acids.

The chain recombines TRBV30 with TRBJ2-2, with 7 bases identical to TRBD2. Germline lookup yields CDR1 GTSNPN and CDR2 SVGIG (reference sequence). The CDR3 length is 14 residues. The V segment lost 2 bases and the J segment 5 bases; nucleotides outside the gene matches: 5. For the CDR3, the DNA is TGTGCCTGGAGTCGGGACGGGAGGACCGGGGAGCTGTTTTTT. Encoded protein: CAWSRDGRTGELFF. Filled out from reference TRBV30 and TRBJ2-2, the complete variable domain reads SQTIHQWPATLVQPVGSPLSLECTVEGTSNPNLYWYRQAAGRGLQLLFYSVGIGQISSEVPQNLSASRPQDRQFILSSKKLLLSDSGFYLCAWSRDGRTGELFFGEGSRLTVL.

The genes are TRBV14 and TRBJ2-5, with D possibly being TRBD2 (6 bases). The CDR3 is made up of 15 amino acids. V was clipped by 2 bases and J by 4 bases, with 14 bases between them. Looked up from germline, CDR1 is SGHDN and CDR2 is FVKESK. Here the CDR3 reads CASSQNARGTETQYF. The CDR3 DNA reads TGTGCCAGCAGCCAAAACGCACGGGGGACAGAGACCCAGTACTTC.

This clone has just a few counts. J is TRBJ1-4 and V is TRBV6-1; D not resolved. CDR1 and CDR2 (germline): MNHNS, SASEGT. CDR3 length: 15 amino acids. The germline V and J ends were trimmed by 4 bases and 7 bases, with 16 bases remaining between them. The CDR3 here is CASSAQGGSGEKLFF. The CDR3 DNA follows: TGTGCCAGCAGTGCCCAAGGAGGAAGCGGTGAAAAACTGTTTTTT.

As to this clone: The junction does not match germline at one end; this may be a read error. This sequence joins TRBV7-7 and TRBJ2-5, with D uncertain. The germline V gene has CDR1 SSHAT and CDR2 FNYEAQ (reference sequence). CDR3 length: 12 amino acids. CDR3 in DNA: TGTGCTAGCAGTCTCATGGGGGAGACCCAGTACTTC. This codes for CASSLMGETQYF. The whole variable domain, remainder taken from reference TRBV7-7 and TRBJ2-5, is GAGVSQSPRYKVTKRGQDVTLRCDPISSHATLYWYQQALGQGPEFLTYFNYEAQPDKSGLPSDRFSAERPEGSISTLTIQRTEQRDSAMYRCASSLMGETQYFGPGTRLLVL.